These T cell receptor beta chains were read from a single sample in a study of blood T cells in healthy people across ages. TCRdb redid the calling of the 5' RACE reads with MiXCR, one entry per CDR3 protein. The sample lists fewer than 2,000,000 distinct CDR3 sequences; approximately 40% were seen once. Sequenced input: blood. The receptors come from a human donor in good health. The CDR3 runs from the conserved cysteine through the conserved F or W. The order of the fields is V gene, J gene, D gene, CDR3 length, clone size, CDR3 DNA, CDR3 protein. D genes are given only for firm matches. Clone size is shown for a subset of rows, as once, few, many or a class of expanded clone.

TRBV7-2	TRBJ1-5	.	15	few	TGTGCCAGCAGTTTAATAGGGGGGTCCAATCAGCCCCAGCATTTT	CASSLIGGSNQPQHF
TRBV4-3	TRBJ1-2	TRBD1	16	few	TGCGCCAGCAGCCTCCGGGGGGACAGCCTTAACTATGGCTACACCTTC	CASSLRGDSLNYGYTF
TRBV7-9	TRBJ2-1	TRBD2	15	.	TGTGTCAGCAGCTTAGGGACTAGCTACGACAATGAGCAGTTCTTC	CVSSLGTSYDNEQFF
TRBV29-1	TRBJ2-5	TRBD2	14	.	TGCAGCGTTGGGGCGGGGGGGCCCATGGAGACCCAGTACTTC	CSVGAGGPMETQYF
TRBV6-5	TRBJ2-7	.	15	.	TGTGCCAGCAGTTCACTTCTGGAGGGTAACTGCGAGCAGTACTTC	CASSSLLEGNCEQYF
TRBV20-1	TRBJ1-2	.	13	few	TGCAGTGCTAGGCCGACAACTAACTATGGCTACACCTTC	CSARPTTNYGYTF
TRBV4-2	TRBJ2-1	TRBD2	16	.	TGTGCCAGCAGGCGCTCTAGCGGGGGGGCCTACAATGAGCAGTTCTTC	CASRRSSGGAYNEQFF
TRBV7-9	TRBJ2-3	.	16	.	TGTGCCAGCAGCCGATTACCCAGCGGGCGCACAGATACGCAGTATTTT	CASSRLPSGRTDTQYF
TRBV3-1	TRBJ2-7	TRBD2	14	.	TGTGCCAGCAGCCAGATAGCGGGGGCCTACGAGCAGTACTTC	CASSQIAGAYEQYF
TRBV7-2	TRBJ2-1	.	16	few	TGTGCCAGCAGCTTAGCGGCAGACGGCTCCTACAATGAGCAGTTCTTC	CASSLAADGSYNEQFF
TRBV5-6	TRBJ1-2	.	14	few	TGTGCCAGCAGCGGGGACGGGGGCGGAGATGGCTACACCTTC	CASSGDGGGDGYTF
TRBV5-6	TRBJ2-6	.	18	few	TGTGCCAGCAGCCTCCTAATGGGAGCATTCTCTGGGGCCAACGTCCTGACTTTC	CASSLLMGAFSGANVLTF
TRBV7-9	TRBJ1-2	.	16	few	TGTGCCAGCAGCTCCCCCCGGCGGGGGAAAACGGATGGCTACACCTTC	CASSSPRRGKTDGYTF
TRBV4-2	TRBJ2-2	.	15	few	TGTGCCAGCAGCCAAGTACTCCTGAACACCGGGGAGCTGTTTTTT	CASSQVLLNTGELFF
TRBV10-3	TRBJ2-7	TRBD1	14	.	TGTGCCATCAGGCCGGGACAGGGGGTCTACGAGCAGTACTTC	CAIRPGQGVYEQYF
TRBV7-2	TRBJ1-6	.	15	.	TGTGCCAGCAGCTTACAGGGACCAGGGAATTCACCCCTCCACTTT	CASSLQGPGNSPLHF
TRBV5-1	TRBJ2-7	.	16	few	TGCGCCAACAGCTCAGGAGGGACAGCTAAGATCTACGAGCAGTACTTC	CANSSGGTAKIYEQYF